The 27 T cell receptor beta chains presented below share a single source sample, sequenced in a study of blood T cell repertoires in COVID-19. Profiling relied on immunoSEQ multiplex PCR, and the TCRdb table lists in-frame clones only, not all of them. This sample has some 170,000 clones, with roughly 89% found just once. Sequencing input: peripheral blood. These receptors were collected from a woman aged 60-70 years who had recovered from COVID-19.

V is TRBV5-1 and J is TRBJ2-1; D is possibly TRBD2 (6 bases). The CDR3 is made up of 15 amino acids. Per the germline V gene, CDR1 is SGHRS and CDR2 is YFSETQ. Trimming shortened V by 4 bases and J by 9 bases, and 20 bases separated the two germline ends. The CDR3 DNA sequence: TGCGCCAGCAGCCCCGGGACTCGAACGGTCGGTGAGCAGTTCTTC. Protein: CASSPGTRTVGEQFF.

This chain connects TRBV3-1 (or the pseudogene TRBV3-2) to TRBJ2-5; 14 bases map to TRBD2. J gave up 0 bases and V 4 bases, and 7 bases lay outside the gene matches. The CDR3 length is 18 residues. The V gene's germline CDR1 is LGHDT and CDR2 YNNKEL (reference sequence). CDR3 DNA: TGTGCCAGCAGCCCAGGGACTAGCGGGGGATCGTACCAAGAGACCCAGTACTTC. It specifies CASSPGTSGGSYQETQYF.

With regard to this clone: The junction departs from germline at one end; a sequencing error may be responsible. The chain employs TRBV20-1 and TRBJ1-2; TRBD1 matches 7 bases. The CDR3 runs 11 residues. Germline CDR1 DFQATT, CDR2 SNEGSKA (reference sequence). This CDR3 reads CSARDGQDVGF. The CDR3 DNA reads TGCAGTGCTAGAGACGGACAGGACGTAGGCTTC.

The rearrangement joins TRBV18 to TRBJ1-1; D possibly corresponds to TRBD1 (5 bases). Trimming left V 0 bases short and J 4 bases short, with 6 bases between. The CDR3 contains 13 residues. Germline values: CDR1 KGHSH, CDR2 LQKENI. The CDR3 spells CASSPPGVTEAFF. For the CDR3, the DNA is TGTGCCAGCTCACCACCAGGGGTCACTGAAGCTTTCTTT.

CDR3 region: CASSQGQGLDTQYF. Written as DNA, the CDR3 is TGCGCCAGCAGCCAAGGGCAGGGGTTAGATACGCAGTATTTT. This rearrangement joins TRBV4-3 to TRBJ2-3, with D possibly being TRBD1 (6 bases). This CDR3 region has 14 residues. Trimming removed 1 base at V and 5 bases at J, with 10 bases between. The germline gives CDR1 LGHNA, CDR2 YSLEER.

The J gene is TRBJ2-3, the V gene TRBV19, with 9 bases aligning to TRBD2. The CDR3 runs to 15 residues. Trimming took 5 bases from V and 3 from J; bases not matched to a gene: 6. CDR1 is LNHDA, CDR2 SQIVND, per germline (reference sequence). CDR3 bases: TGTGCCAGTAGTGGATTTCTAGCGGGGACAGATACGCAGTATTTT. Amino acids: CASSGFLAGTDTQYF.

CDR3 bases: TGTGCCAGCAGCTTCCAGGGGGGAGAGGGCTACACCTTC. This encodes CASSFQGGEGYTF. This chain links TRBV7-2 with TRBJ1-2; TRBD1 agrees at 7 bases. V was clipped by 3 bases and J by 8 bases; unmatched bases: 6. CDR3 length equals 13 residues. Germline loops: CDR1 SGHTA, CDR2 FQGNSA.

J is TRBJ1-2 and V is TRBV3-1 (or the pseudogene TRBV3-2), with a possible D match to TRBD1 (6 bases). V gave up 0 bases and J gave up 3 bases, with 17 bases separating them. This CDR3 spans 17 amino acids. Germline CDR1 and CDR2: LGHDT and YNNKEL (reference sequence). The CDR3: CASSQDGARGWDYGYTF. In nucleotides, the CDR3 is TGTGCCAGCAGCCAAGATGGGGCGAGGGGGTGGGACTATGGCTACACCTTC.

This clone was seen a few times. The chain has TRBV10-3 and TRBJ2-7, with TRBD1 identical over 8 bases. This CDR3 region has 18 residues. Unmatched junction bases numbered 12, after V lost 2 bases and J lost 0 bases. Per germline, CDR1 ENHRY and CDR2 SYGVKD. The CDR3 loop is CAISEVGWGQANSYEQYF. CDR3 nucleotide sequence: TGTGCCATCAGTGAGGTTGGTTGGGGACAGGCGAACTCCTACGAGCAGTACTTC.

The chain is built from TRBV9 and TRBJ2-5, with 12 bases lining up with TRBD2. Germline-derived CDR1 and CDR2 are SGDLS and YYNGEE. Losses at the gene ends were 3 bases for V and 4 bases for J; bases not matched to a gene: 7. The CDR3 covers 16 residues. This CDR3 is CASSGSSGGASETQYF. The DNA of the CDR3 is TGTGCCAGCAGCGGCTCTAGCGGGGGGGCCTCAGAGACCCAGTACTTC.

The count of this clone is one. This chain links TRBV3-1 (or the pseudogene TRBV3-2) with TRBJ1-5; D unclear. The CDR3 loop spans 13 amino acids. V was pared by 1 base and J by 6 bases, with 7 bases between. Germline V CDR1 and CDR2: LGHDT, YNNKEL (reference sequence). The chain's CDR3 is CASSQGGFQPQHF. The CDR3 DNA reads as TGTGCCAGCAGCCAAGGAGGCTTTCAGCCCCAGCATTTT.

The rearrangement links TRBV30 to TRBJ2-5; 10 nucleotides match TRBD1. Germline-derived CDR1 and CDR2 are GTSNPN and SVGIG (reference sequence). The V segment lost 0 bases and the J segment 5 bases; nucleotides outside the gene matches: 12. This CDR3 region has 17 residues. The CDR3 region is CAWSVYSGQGREETQYF. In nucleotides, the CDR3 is TGTGCCTGGAGTGTATATTCGGGACAGGGGAGAGAGGAGACCCAGTACTTC.

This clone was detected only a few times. The CDR3 sequence: CASSTRLTGNTIYF. In nucleotides, the CDR3 is TGTGCCAGCAGCACCCGACTCACTGGAAACACCATATATTTT. The V and J genes are TRBV21-1 and TRBJ1-3. TRBV21-1 is noted as a pseudogene. There are 14 residues in the CDR3.

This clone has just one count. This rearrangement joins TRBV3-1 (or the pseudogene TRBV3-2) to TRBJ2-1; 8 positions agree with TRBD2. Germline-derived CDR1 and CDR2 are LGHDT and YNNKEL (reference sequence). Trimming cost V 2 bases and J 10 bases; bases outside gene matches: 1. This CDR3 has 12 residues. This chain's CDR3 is CASSQRGGEQFF. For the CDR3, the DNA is TGTGCCAGCAGCCAACGGGGGGGGGAGCAGTTCTTC.

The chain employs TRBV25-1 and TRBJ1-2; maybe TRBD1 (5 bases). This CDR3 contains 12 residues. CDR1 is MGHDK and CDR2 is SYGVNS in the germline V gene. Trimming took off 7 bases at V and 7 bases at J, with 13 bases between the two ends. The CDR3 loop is CASTFSGSGYTF. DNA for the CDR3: TGTGCCAGCACCTTCTCAGGGTCTGGCTACACCTTC.

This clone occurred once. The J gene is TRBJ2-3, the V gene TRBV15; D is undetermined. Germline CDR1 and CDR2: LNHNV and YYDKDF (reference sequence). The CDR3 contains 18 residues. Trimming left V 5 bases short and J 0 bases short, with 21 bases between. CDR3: CATSLPWRGPLSTDTQYF. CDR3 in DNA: TGTGCCACCAGCCTCCCCTGGCGCGGCCCCCTAAGCACAGATACGCAGTATTTT. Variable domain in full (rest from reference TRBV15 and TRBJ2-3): DAMVIQNPRYQVTQFGKPVTLSCSQTLNHNVMYWYQQKSSQAPKLLFHYYDKDFNNEADTPDNFQSRRPNTSFCFLDIRSPGLGDTAMYLCATSLPWRGPLSTDTQYFGPGTRLTVL.

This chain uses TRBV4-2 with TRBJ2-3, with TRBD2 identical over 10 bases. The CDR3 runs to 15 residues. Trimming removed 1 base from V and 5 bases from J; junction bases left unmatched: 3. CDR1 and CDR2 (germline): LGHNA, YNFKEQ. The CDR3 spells CASSQGTSGVDTQYF. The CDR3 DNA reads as TGTGCCAGCAGCCAAGGGACTAGCGGTGTAGATACGCAGTATTTT.

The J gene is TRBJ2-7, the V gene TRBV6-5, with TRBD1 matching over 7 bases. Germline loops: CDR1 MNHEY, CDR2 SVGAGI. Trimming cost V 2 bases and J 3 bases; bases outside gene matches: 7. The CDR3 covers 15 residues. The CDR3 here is CASSYASQGSYEQYF. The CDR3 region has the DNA TGTGCCAGCAGTTACGCGTCACAGGGGAGCTACGAGCAGTACTTC.

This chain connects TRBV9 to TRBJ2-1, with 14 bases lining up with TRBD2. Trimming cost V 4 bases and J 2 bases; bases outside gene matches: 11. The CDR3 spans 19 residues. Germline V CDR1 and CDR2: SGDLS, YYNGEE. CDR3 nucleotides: TGTGCCAGCAGCACCCGACTAGCGGGGGGGCGGGATCCCTACAATGAGCAGTTCTTC. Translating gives CASSTRLAGGRDPYNEQFF.

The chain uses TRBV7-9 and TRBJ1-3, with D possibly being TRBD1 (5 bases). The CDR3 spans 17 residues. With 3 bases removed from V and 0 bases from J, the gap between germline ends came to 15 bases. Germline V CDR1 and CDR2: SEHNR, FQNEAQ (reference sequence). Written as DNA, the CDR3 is TGTGCCAGCAGCTTCTTTTTAGGGGATGACTCTGGAAACACCATATATTTT. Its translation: CASSFFLGDDSGNTIYF.

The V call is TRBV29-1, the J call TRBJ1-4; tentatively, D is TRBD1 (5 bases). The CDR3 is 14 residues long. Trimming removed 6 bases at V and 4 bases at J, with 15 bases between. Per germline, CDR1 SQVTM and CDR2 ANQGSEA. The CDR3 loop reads CSVQGGNVNEKLFF. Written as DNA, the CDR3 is TGCAGCGTGCAGGGAGGGAATGTTAATGAAAAACTGTTTTTT.

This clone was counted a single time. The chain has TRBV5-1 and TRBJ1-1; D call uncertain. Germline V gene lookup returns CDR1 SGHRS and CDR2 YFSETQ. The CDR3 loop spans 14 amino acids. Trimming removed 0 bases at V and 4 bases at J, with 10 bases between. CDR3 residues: CASSLDAYSTEAFF. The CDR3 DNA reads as TGCGCCAGCAGCTTGGACGCTTATAGCACTGAAGCTTTCTTT.

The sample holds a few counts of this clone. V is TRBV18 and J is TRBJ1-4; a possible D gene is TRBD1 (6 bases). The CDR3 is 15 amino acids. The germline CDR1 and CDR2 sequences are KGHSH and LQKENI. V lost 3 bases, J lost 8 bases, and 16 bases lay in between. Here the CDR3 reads CASSPPQGNIEKLFF. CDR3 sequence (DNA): TGTGCCAGCTCACCTCCCCAGGGGAACATAGAAAAACTGTTTTTT.

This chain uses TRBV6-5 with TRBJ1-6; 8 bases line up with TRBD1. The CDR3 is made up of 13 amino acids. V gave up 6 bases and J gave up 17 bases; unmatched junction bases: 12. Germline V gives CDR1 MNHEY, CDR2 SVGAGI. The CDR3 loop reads CASSPREDRAIHF. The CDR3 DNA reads TGTGCCAGCAGCCCCAGAGAGGACAGGGCCATCCACTTT.

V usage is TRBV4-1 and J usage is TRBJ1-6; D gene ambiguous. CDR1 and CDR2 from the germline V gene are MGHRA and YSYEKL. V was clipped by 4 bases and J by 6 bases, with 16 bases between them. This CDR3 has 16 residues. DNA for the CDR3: TGCGCCAGCAGCCTACCGGCGGATCGTATTAATTCACCCCTCCACTTT. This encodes CASSLPADRINSPLHF.

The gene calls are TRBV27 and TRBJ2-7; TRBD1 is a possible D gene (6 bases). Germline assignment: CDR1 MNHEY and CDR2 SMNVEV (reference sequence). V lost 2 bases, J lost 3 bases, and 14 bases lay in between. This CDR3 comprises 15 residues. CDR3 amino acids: CASSLAQGVRYEQYF. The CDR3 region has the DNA TGTGCCAGCAGTTTAGCACAGGGCGTACGCTACGAGCAGTACTTC.

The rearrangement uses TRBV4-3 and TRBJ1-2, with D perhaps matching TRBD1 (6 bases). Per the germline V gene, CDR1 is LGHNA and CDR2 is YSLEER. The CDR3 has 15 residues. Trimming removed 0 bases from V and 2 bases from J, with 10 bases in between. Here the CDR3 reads CASSQDWGGNYGYTF. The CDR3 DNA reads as TGCGCCAGCAGCCAAGATTGGGGGGGCAACTATGGCTACACCTTC.